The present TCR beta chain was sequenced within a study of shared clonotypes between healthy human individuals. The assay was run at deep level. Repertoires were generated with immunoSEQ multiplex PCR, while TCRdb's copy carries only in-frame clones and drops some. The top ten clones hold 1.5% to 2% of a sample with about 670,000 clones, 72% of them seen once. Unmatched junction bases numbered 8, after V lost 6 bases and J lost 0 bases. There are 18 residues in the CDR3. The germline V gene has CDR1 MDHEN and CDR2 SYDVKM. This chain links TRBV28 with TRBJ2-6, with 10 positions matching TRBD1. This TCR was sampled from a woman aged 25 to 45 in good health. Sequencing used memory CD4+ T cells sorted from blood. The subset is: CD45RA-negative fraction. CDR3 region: CASRPPGQGISGANVLTF. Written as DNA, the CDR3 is TGTGCCAGCAGACCACCGGGACAGGGGATCTCTGGGGCCAACGTCCTGACTTTC. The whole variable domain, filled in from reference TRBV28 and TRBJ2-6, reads DVKVTQSSRYLVKRTGEKVFLECVQDMDHENMFWYRQDPGLGLRLIYFSYDVKMKEKGDIPEGYSVSREKKERFSLILESASTNQTSMYLCASRPPGQGISGANVLTFGAGSRLTVL.